This TCR beta chain appears in the sequencing data of a study of shared T cell receptors in the human thymus. Assay: immunoSEQ multiplex PCR; the TCRdb copy retains only in-frame clones and omits some. The sample shows over 65,000 clones, about 95% of them seen only once. The sequencing sample was made of thymocytes. The sequence derives from a human donor.

This CDR3 reads CASSKKSRGLAGAGANVLTF. DNA for the CDR3: TGTGCCAGCAGCAAAAAATCCCGGGGACTAGCGGGGGCCGGGGCCAACGTCCTGACTTTC. The chain combines TRBV21-1 with TRBJ2-6; TRBD2, the table's D call, lacks a check against the DNA. TRBV21-1 is an annotated pseudogene. This CDR3 is 20 amino acids long.